A single sample is the source of the 28 T cell receptor beta chains below, sequenced in a study of blood T cell repertoires in COVID-19. TCRdb keeps only in-frame clones here, not all; method: immunoSEQ multiplex PCR. The profile shows roughly 150,000 clones, roughly 82% of them singletons. The sample was peripheral blood. These receptors were obtained from a woman between 45 and 65 years old with acute or convalescent COVID-19.

V usage is TRBV15 and J usage is TRBJ1-2; TRBD1 agrees at 11 bases. The germline gives CDR1 LNHNV, CDR2 YYDKDF (reference sequence). This CDR3 spans 15 amino acids. V shed 1 base and J 8 bases; nucleotides not matched to a gene: 6. CDR3 nucleotide sequence: TGTGCCACCAGCAGAGGAGGACAGGGGGCTGGGGGCTACACCTTC. Its translation: CATSRGGQGAGGYTF.

This sequence joins TRBV18 and TRBJ2-7; TRBD2 agrees at 8 bases. The CDR3 extends over 15 amino acids. In germline, CDR1 is KGHSH, CDR2 LQKENI. After removal of 3 bases from V and 1 base from J, the junction contained 5 bases not matched to a gene. The CDR3 coding sequence is TGTGCCAGCTCACCTCAGTCGGGAGGGTCCTACGAGCAGTACTTC. Its translation is CASSPQSGGSYEQYF. The full variable domain, rest sourced from reference TRBV18 and TRBJ2-7, is NAGVMQNPRHLVRRRGQEARLRCSPMKGHSHVYWYRQLPEEGLKFMVYLQKENIIDESGMPKERFSAEFPKEGPSILRIQQVVRGDSAAYFCASSPQSGGSYEQYFGPGTRLTVT.

The rearrangement joins TRBV7-3 to TRBJ2-3; TRBD2 is a possible D gene (7 bases). Germline-derived CDR1 and CDR2 are SGHTA and FQGTGA. This CDR3 is built from 16 residues. V lost 5 bases to trimming and J lost 5 bases, with 20 bases between them. The DNA of the CDR3 is TGTGCCAGCAGCCCCCTGAAGGGGGGGGGCGTAGATACGCAGTATTTT. It specifies CASSPLKGGGVDTQYF.

The sample holds a few counts of this clone. The genes are TRBV9 and TRBJ1-2; 9 positions agree with TRBD1. V dropped 4 bases and J dropped 2; count of bases not matched to a gene: 3. The germline gives CDR1 SGDLS, CDR2 YYNGEE. The CDR3 consists of 14 residues. The CDR3 DNA reads TGTGCCAGCAGCCCCGGACAGGGGAACTATGGCTACACCTTC. Translated, it gives CASSPGQGNYGYTF.

This rearrangement joins TRBV21-1 to TRBJ2-7; no DNA check was done on the table's D call, TRBD1. TRBV21-1 is marked as a pseudogene. This CDR3 is built from 14 residues. CDR3 sequence reads: CASSKGQGAEEQYF. The DNA for the CDR3 is TGTGCCAGCAGCAAGGGACAGGGGGCGGAAGAGCAGTACTTC.

A few counts support this clone. The genes are TRBV9 and TRBJ2-1; D unresolved. CDR1 and CDR2 (germline): SGDLS, YYNGEE. CDR3 length equals 14 residues. V lost 0 bases and J lost 5, with 9 bases in between. The CDR3 DNA reads TGTGCCAGCAGCGTAGACCCCGAGGACAATGAGCAGTTCTTC. Protein product: CASSVDPEDNEQFF.

The V gene is TRBV7-3, the J gene TRBJ2-1, with TRBD2 matching 11 bases. There are 15 residues in the CDR3. V gave up 3 bases and J gave up 9 bases; unmatched junction bases: 7. Germline CDR1 and CDR2: SGHTA and FQGTGA. The DNA of the CDR3 is TGTGCCAGCAGCTTTACTAGCGGGAGTTATAGTGAGCAGTTCTTC. Amino acids: CASSFTSGSYSEQFF. Full variable domain (remainder filled in from reference TRBV7-3 and TRBJ2-1): GAGVSQTPSNKVTEKGKYVELRCDPISGHTALYWYRQSLGQGPEFLIYFQGTGAADDSGLPNDRFFAVRPEGSVSTLKIQRTERGDSAVYLCASSFTSGSYSEQFFGPGTRLTVL.

The V and J genes are TRBV19 and TRBJ2-5; D is unresolved. V lost 3 bases and J 1 base, leaving 9 bases between the germline ends. CDR1 and CDR2 from the germline V gene are LNHDA and SQIVND (reference sequence). CDR3 length: 14 amino acids. As DNA, the CDR3 is TGTGCCAGTAGTATTGGGCTATTCCAAGAGACCCAGTACTTC. Encoded protein: CASSIGLFQETQYF.

The rearrangement uses TRBV2 and TRBJ2-5, with 13 bases identical to TRBD2. Trimming at V came to 6 bases and at J to 7 bases, leaving 5 bases not matched to a gene. CDR3 size: 14 residues. Germline CDR1 reads SNHLY; CDR2 reads FYNNEI. The CDR3, as DNA: TGTGCCAGCAGAGGACTAGCGGGGGAGGTGACCCAGTACTTC. Translation gives CASRGLAGEVTQYF.

V gene TRBV2 combines with J gene TRBJ2-3; D may be TRBD2 (5 bases). The germline V and J ends were trimmed by 4 bases and 1 base, with 9 bases remaining between them. The length of the CDR3 is 14 residues. CDR1 is SNHLY and CDR2 is FYNNEI in the germline V gene. The CDR3 here is CASSGELGTDTQYF. The CDR3 region has the DNA TGTGCCAGCAGTGGGGAGTTGGGCACAGATACGCAGTATTTT.

V gene TRBV18 combines with J gene TRBJ2-7; D perhaps matches TRBD2 (6 bases). There are 15 residues in the CDR3. CDR1 is KGHSH, CDR2 LQKENI, per germline. Trimming cost V 0 bases and J 2 bases, with 11 bases left between them. The CDR3 DNA sequence: TGTGCCAGCTCACCACCGGCAACGGGGGCCTACGAGCAGTACTTC. Translating it yields CASSPPATGAYEQYF.

This clone has a handful of counts. The rearrangement links TRBV4-1 to TRBJ1-3; 9 nucleotides align to TRBD1. CDR3 length equals 17 residues. With V trimmed by 5 bases and J by 2 bases, 10 bases remained unmatched. Germline V lookup: CDR1 MGHRA, CDR2 YSYEKL. This CDR3 is CASSFRDRVMTGNTIYF. The CDR3 DNA follows: TGCGCCAGCAGCTTCCGGGACAGGGTAATGACTGGAAACACCATATATTTT.

This clone was counted once. The chain carries TRBV27 and TRBJ1-1, with D maybe TRBD1 (6 bases). Trimming took off 4 bases at V and 1 base at J, with 10 bases between the two ends. In germline, CDR1 is MNHEY, CDR2 SMNVEV (reference sequence). This CDR3 is built from 14 residues. The CDR3 sequence is CASSSRTENTEAFF. CDR3 DNA sequence: TGTGCCAGCAGTTCCCGGACAGAGAACACTGAAGCTTTCTTT.

The gene calls are TRBV5-1 and TRBJ1-2; perhaps TRBD1 as D (5 bases). Germline-derived CDR1 and CDR2 are SGHRS and YFSETQ. CDR3 length: 16 residues. V was pared by 0 bases and J by 4 bases, with 16 bases between. CDR3 protein: CASSLVFSGNRYGYTF. The CDR3 nucleotides read TGCGCCAGCAGCTTGGTCTTTTCAGGGAACCGCTATGGCTACACCTTC.

The chain combines TRBV12-3 or TRBV12-4 with TRBJ2-5; the D gene is possibly TRBD1 (5 bases). V dropped 6 bases and J dropped 3 bases, with 8 bases sitting between them. The CDR3 loop spans 12 amino acids. CDR3 coding DNA: TGTGCCAGCAGAAGGGGCGAAGAGACCCAGTACTTC. It translates to CASRRGEETQYF.

This clone appeared once. This same CDR3 is encoded by further DNA sequences in the sample. The chain has TRBV4-3 and TRBJ2-1; TRBD2 matches 8 bases. Unmatched junction bases numbered 4, after V lost 2 bases and J lost 4 bases. Germline loops: CDR1 LGHNA, CDR2 YSLEER. The CDR3 sequence is 15 residues long. The CDR3 DNA reads TGCGCCAGCAGCCAAACGGGGGGGTCTTACAATGAGCAGTTCTTC. As protein: CASSQTGGSYNEQFF.

The genes are TRBV6-2 or TRBV6-3 and TRBJ2-5; D might be TRBD2 (7 bases). The CDR3 spans 15 residues. V was shortened by 4 bases and J by 6 bases, with 18 bases between the two germline ends. Germline assignment: CDR1 MNHEY and CDR2 SVGEGT. CDR3: CASSSWTGGSKTQYF. The CDR3, as DNA: TGTGCCAGCAGTTCTTGGACGGGGGGCTCAAAGACCCAGTACTTC.

The chain recombines TRBV11-1 with TRBJ2-5; D gene uncertain. The CDR3 runs to 13 residues. The germline V and J ends were trimmed by 8 bases and 5 bases, with 15 bases remaining between them. Germline V lookup: CDR1 SGHAT, CDR2 FQDESV (reference sequence). In DNA form, the CDR3 reads TGTGCCAGCCAGCTTAACGAGGCGGAGACCCAGTACTTC. It translates to CASQLNEAETQYF.

This clone was seen just once. V and J are TRBV3-1 (or the pseudogene TRBV3-2) and TRBJ2-7; a possible D gene is TRBD2 (7 bases). The germline V gene has CDR1 LGHDT and CDR2 YNNKEL (reference sequence). V was pared by 0 bases and J by 2 bases, with 14 bases between. There are 16 residues in the CDR3. CDR3 sequence: CASSQERGHNPYEQYF. The CDR3 DNA is TGTGCCAGCAGCCAAGAGCGGGGGCACAACCCCTACGAGCAGTACTTC.

The chain carries TRBV7-9 and TRBJ2-7; no reliable D call. This CDR3 is 11 amino acids long. The germline V and J ends were trimmed by 2 bases and 7 bases, with 6 bases remaining between them. Germline V gene data show CDR1 as SEHNR and CDR2 as FQNEAQ (reference sequence). The chain's CDR3 is CASSLQWEQYF. CDR3 coding DNA: TGTGCCAGCAGCTTACAGTGGGAGCAGTACTTC.

This chain links TRBV5-4 with TRBJ1-4; 10 bases fit TRBD1. Per germline, CDR1 SGHNT and CDR2 YYREEE (reference sequence). Trimming cost V 4 bases and J 7 bases; bases outside gene matches: 7. This CDR3 contains 15 residues. The CDR3 sequence is CASSLDRGLGEKLFF. CDR3 nucleotides: TGTGCCAGCAGCCTAGACAGGGGGCTTGGTGAAAAACTGTTTTTT.

The V call is TRBV6-5, the J call TRBJ2-7; the match to TRBD2 covers 8 bases. J was trimmed by 3 bases and V by 4 bases; bases with no gene match: 8. The germline V gene has CDR1 MNHEY and CDR2 SVGAGI. The CDR3 has 15 residues. The CDR3 loop is CASSSRSGRGYEQYF. The CDR3 nucleotides are TGTGCCAGCAGTTCGAGGAGCGGGAGAGGCTACGAGCAGTACTTC.

The V and J genes are TRBV7-9 and TRBJ1-2, with 9 bases aligning to TRBD1. Trimming took 1 base from V and 2 from J; bases not matched to a gene: 2. CDR1 and CDR2 (germline): SEHNR, FQNEAQ (reference sequence). This CDR3 spans 15 amino acids. CDR3 nucleotides: TGTGCCAGCAGCTTAGGGGGGACAGGGAACTATGGCTACACCTTC. Translating it yields CASSLGGTGNYGYTF.

V gene TRBV7-8 combines with J gene TRBJ2-5; tentatively, D is TRBD2 (5 bases). The CDR3 is made up of 16 amino acids. The V gene lost 2 bases and the J gene lost 2 bases, with 15 bases spanning the gap. CDR1 and CDR2 from the germline V gene are SGHVS and FQNEAQ. The CDR3 spells CASSLSSVGIQETQYF. Here the CDR3 DNA reads TGTGCCAGCAGCTTAAGTTCTGTCGGGATACAAGAGACCCAGTACTTC.

The gene calls are TRBV6-5 and TRBJ2-3, with TRBD1 as a possible D gene (6 bases). V was trimmed by 10 bases and J by 2 bases, leaving 16 bases between them. The CDR3 is made up of 14 amino acids. The V gene's germline CDR1 is MNHEY and CDR2 SVGAGI. The CDR3 nucleotides are TGTGCCATCCTACAGGGTACTAACACAGATACGCAGTATTTT. Its translation is CAILQGTNTDTQYF.

The J gene is TRBJ2-1, the V gene TRBV5-6, with 9 positions matching TRBD2. Trimming cost V 4 bases and J 11 bases; bases outside gene matches: 4. There are 12 residues in the CDR3. Germline V gene lookup returns CDR1 SGHDT and CDR2 YYEEEE. CDR3 nucleotide sequence: TGTGCCAGCAGCGGGCTAGCGGGGAAGCAGTTCTTC. This sequence encodes CASSGLAGKQFF.

The gene calls are TRBV4-3 and TRBJ1-2, with D perhaps TRBD1 (5 bases). Germline lookup yields CDR1 LGHNA and CDR2 YSLEER. V was clipped by 0 bases and J by 1 base, with 12 bases between them. The CDR3 consists of 16 residues. In DNA form, the CDR3 reads TGCGCCAGCAGCCAAGATCGGGTCAGGGTTAACTATGGCTACACCTTC. Its translation is CASSQDRVRVNYGYTF.

This chain joins TRBV7-2 and TRBJ2-7, with D perhaps TRBD2 (5 bases). The CDR3 is 15 residues long. V gave up 5 bases and J gave up 3 bases, with 17 bases separating them. Germline V gene lookup returns CDR1 SGHTA and CDR2 FQGNSA. Written as DNA, the CDR3 is TGTGCCAGCAGCGACGAGAGGGTTTTGAACTACGAGCAGTACTTC. It codes for CASSDERVLNYEQYF. The full variable domain, completed using reference TRBV7-2 and TRBJ2-7, is GAGVSQSPSNKVTEKGKDVELRCDPISGHTALYWYRQSLGQGLEFLIYFQGNSAPDKSGLPSDRFSAERTGGSVSTLTIQRTQQEDSAVYLCASSDERVLNYEQYFGPGTRLTVT.